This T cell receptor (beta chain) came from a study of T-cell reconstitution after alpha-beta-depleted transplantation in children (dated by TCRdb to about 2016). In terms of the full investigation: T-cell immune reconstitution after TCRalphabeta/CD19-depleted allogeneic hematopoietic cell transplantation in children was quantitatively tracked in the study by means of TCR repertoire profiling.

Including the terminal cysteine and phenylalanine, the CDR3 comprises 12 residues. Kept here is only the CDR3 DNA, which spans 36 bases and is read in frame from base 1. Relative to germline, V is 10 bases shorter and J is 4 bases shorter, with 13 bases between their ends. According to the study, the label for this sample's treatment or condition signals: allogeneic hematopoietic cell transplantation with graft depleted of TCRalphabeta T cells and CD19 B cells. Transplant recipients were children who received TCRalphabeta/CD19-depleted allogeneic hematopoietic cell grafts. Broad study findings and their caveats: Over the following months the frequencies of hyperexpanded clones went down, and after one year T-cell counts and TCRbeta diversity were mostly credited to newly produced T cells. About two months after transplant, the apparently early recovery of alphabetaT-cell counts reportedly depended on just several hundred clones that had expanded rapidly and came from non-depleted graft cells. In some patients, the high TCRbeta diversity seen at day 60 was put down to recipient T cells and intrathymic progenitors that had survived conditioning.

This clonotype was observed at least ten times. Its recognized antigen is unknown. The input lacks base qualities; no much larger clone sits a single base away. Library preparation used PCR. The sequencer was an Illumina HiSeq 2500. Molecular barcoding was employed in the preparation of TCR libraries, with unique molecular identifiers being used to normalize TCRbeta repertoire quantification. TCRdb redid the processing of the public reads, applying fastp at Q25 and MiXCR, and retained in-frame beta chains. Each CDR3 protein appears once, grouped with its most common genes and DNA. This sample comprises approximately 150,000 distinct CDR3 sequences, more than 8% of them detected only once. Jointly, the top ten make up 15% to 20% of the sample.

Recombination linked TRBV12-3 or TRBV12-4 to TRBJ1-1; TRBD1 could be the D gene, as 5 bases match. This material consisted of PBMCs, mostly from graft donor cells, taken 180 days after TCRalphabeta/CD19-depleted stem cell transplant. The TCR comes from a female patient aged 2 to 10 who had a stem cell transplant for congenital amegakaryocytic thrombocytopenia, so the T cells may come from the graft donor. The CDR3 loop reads CATSGGGTEAFF. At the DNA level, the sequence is TGTGCCACAAGTGGGGGGGGCACTGAAGCTTTCTTT.